In this sample, the clone carrying this T cell receptor beta chain turned up a few times. Template switching added a universal primer site, and cDNA bore unique molecular identifiers. TCRdb re-called the 5' RACE reads with MiXCR, one entry per CDR3 protein. The profile covers around 530,000 distinct CDR3 sequences, with roughly 15% appearing a single time and 0.44% taken by the ten largest. This specimen comes from a study of identical twins. Donors uniformly comprised healthy Caucasians. A further study also used this sample, focusing on yellow fever vaccine responses in identical twins.

Sequenced input: CD4+ T cells sorted from blood. The sequence came from a young woman in good health.

The CDR3: CASSLYRVRAHNEQFF. The CDR3 nucleotides are TGTGCCAGCAGCTTGTACAGGGTACGGGCACACAATGAGCAGTTCTTC. This rearrangement joins TRBV7-6 to TRBJ2-1, with D perhaps TRBD1 (6 bases). Trimming removed 3 bases from V and 5 bases from J, with 17 bases in between. This CDR3 region has 16 residues. Per germline, CDR1 SGHVS and CDR2 FNYEAQ.